Listed below are T cell receptor beta chains from one sample, sequenced in a study of blood T cell repertoires in COVID-19. Repertoires were generated with immunoSEQ multiplex PCR, while TCRdb's copy carries only in-frame clones and drops some. The sample lists tens of thousands of clones, 89% occurring once. The specimen was peripheral blood. The receptors were sampled from a man between 65 and 79 years old with active or convalescent COVID-19. The CDR3 runs from the conserved cysteine through the conserved F or W. D genes are given only for firm matches. Not all rows give a size; the values are once, few, many and, for expanded clones, a class.

v_call: TRBV2; cdr3_length: 15; d_call: -; clone_size: -; j_call: TRBJ1-5; cdr3_nt: TGTGCCAGCAGGGGCCAGACAGATACCAATCAGCCCCAGCATTTT; cdr3_aa: CASRGQTDTNQPQHF
v_call: TRBV4-1; cdr3_length: 15; d_call: TRBD2; clone_size: -; j_call: TRBJ2-5; cdr3_nt: TGCGCCAGCAGCCAAGGAGGAGCGGGGCAAGAGACCCAGTACTTC; cdr3_aa: CASSQGGAGQETQYF
v_call: TRBV5-4; cdr3_length: 15; d_call: -; clone_size: -; j_call: TRBJ1-1; cdr3_nt: TGTGCCAGCAGGATCACCGGGGGGGGAGTCACTGAAGCTTTCTTT; cdr3_aa: CASRITGGGVTEAFF
v_call: TRBV21-1; cdr3_length: 20; d_call: -; clone_size: -; j_call: TRBJ1-3; cdr3_nt: TGTGCCAGCAGCCCTTTTTTACCCAACGGGACAGAGAATTCTGGAAACACCATATATTTT; cdr3_aa: CASSPFLPNGTENSGNTIYF
v_call: TRBV4-3; cdr3_length: 17; d_call: -; clone_size: -; j_call: TRBJ2-5; cdr3_nt: TGCGCCAGCAGCCAAGATTATTCAGGGGATCTCCAAGAGACCCAGTACTTC; cdr3_aa: CASSQDYSGDLQETQYF
v_call: TRBV2; cdr3_length: 13; d_call: -; clone_size: -; j_call: TRBJ1-5; cdr3_nt: TGTGCCAGCAGTGGCTGGGAGAACCAGCCCCAGCATTTT; cdr3_aa: CASSGWENQPQHF
v_call: TRBV19; cdr3_length: 13; d_call: -; clone_size: once; j_call: TRBJ1-1; cdr3_nt: TGTGCCAGCTCGACAGAGATGAACACTGAAGCTTTCTTT; cdr3_aa: CASSTEMNTEAFF
v_call: TRBV2; cdr3_length: 13; d_call: TRBD1; clone_size: -; j_call: TRBJ2-7; cdr3_nt: TGTGCCAGCAGGGGACAGGGGGGCTACGAGCAGTACTTC; cdr3_aa: CASRGQGGYEQYF
v_call: TRBV6-1; cdr3_length: 12; d_call: -; clone_size: -; j_call: TRBJ2-7; cdr3_nt: TGTGCCAGCAGTGAACTAGACTTCAAGCAGTACTTC; cdr3_aa: CASSELDFKQYF
v_call: TRBV27; cdr3_length: 14; d_call: -; clone_size: -; j_call: TRBJ2-7; cdr3_nt: TGTGCCAGCAGCCGTCCAGGGTTCACCTACGAGCAGTACTTC; cdr3_aa: CASSRPGFTYEQYF
v_call: TRBV19; cdr3_length: 14; d_call: TRBD1; clone_size: -; j_call: TRBJ1-2; cdr3_nt: TGTGCCAGTAGTATCCCGGGACAGGGGTATGGCTACACCTTC; cdr3_aa: CASSIPGQGYGYTF
v_call: TRBV30; cdr3_length: 15; d_call: TRBD1; clone_size: -; j_call: TRBJ1-2; cdr3_nt: TGTGCCTGGAGTTTCTGGACAGGCGCGAGCTATGGCTACACCTTC; cdr3_aa: CAWSFWTGASYGYTF
v_call: TRBV7-9; cdr3_length: 15; d_call: -; clone_size: -; j_call: TRBJ1-4; cdr3_nt: TGTGCCATCCCACAGGGAAGGCCAACTAATGAAAAACTGTTTTTT; cdr3_aa: CAIPQGRPTNEKLFF
v_call: TRBV30; cdr3_length: 11; d_call: -; clone_size: -; j_call: TRBJ1-1; cdr3_nt: TGTGCCTGGAGGGTGGAGTATGAAGCTTTCTTT; cdr3_aa: CAWRVEYEAFF
v_call: TRBV2; cdr3_length: 13; d_call: TRBD1; clone_size: -; j_call: TRBJ2-7; cdr3_nt: TGTGCCAGCAGACGGACAGGGACCCACGAGCAGTACTTC; cdr3_aa: CASRRTGTHEQYF
v_call: TRBV6-5; cdr3_length: 15; d_call: -; clone_size: -; j_call: TRBJ1-3; cdr3_nt: TGTGCCACAGGGATGGGGGGAACGACAAGAAACACCATATATTTT; cdr3_aa: CATGMGGTTRNTIYF
v_call: TRBV27; cdr3_length: 13; d_call: -; clone_size: -; j_call: TRBJ2-3; cdr3_nt: TGTGCCAGCATGGGGCGGGAACCAGCTACGCAGTATTTT; cdr3_aa: CASMGREPATQYF
v_call: TRBV7-8; cdr3_length: 17; d_call: TRBD1; clone_size: once; j_call: TRBJ2-2; cdr3_nt: TGTGCCAGCAGCGGAAGAGGGACAGTCTTTAGCCCCGGGGAGCTGTTTTTT; cdr3_aa: CASSGRGTVFSPGELFF
v_call: TRBV11-2; cdr3_length: 15; d_call: -; clone_size: once; j_call: TRBJ1-1; cdr3_nt: TGTGCCAGCAGCTTAGCTGGACAGACGAACACTGAAGCTTTCTTT; cdr3_aa: CASSLAGQTNTEAFF
v_call: TRBV11-3; cdr3_length: 16; d_call: -; clone_size: -; j_call: TRBJ2-7; cdr3_nt: TGTGCCAGCAGCTTAGGTCCAGCCCGGAGGTACTACGAGCAGTACTTC; cdr3_aa: CASSLGPARRYYEQYF